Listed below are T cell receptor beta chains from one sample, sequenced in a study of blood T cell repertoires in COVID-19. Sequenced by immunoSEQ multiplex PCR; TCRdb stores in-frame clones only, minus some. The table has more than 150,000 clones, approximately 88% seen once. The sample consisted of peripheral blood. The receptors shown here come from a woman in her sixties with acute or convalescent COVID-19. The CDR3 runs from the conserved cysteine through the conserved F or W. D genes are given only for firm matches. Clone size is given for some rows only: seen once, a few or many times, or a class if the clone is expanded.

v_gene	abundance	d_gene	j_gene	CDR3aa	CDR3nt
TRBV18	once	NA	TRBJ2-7	CASSPQGSTYEQYF	TGTGCCAGCTCACCCCAGGGCTCCACCTACGAGCAGTACTTC
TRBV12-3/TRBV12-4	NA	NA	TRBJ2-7	CASSLGGRGEQYF	TGTGCCAGCAGTTTAGGGGGCAGAGGCGAGCAGTACTTC
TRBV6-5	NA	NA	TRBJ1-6	CAAEVGDSPLHF	TGTGCGGCGGAGGTCGGGGATTCACCCCTCCACTTT
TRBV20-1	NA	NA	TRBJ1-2	CSASMKGGGGYTF	TGCAGTGCTAGTATGAAGGGAGGTGGTGGCTACACCTTC
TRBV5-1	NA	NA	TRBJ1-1	CASSSGSHTEAFF	TGCGCCAGCAGCTCGGGAAGTCACACTGAAGCTTTCTTT
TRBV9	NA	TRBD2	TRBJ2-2	CASSSVTSGDTGELFF	TGTGCCAGCAGCTCAGTCACTAGCGGGGACACCGGGGAGCTGTTTTTT
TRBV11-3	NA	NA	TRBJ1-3	CASSLTGTSGNTIYF	TGTGCCAGCAGCTTAACAGGAACCTCTGGAAACACCATATATTTT
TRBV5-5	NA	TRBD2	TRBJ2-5	CASSLTSGDKETQYF	TGTGCCAGCAGCTTGACTAGCGGGGATAAAGAGACCCAGTACTTC
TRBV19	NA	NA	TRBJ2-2	CASRTGGRNTGELFF	TGTGCCAGTAGGACGGGGGGCCGGAACACCGGGGAGCTGTTTTTT
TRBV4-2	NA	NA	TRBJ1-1	CASSQDPAGPTNTEAFF	TGTGCCAGCAGCCAAGATCCCGCAGGGCCAACGAACACTGAAGCTTTCTTT
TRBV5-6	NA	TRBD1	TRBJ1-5	CASSTGAEYSNQPQHF	TGTGCCAGCAGTACAGGGGCGGAATATAGCAATCAGCCCCAGCATTTT
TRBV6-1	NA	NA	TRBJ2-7	CASSEQEGYEQYF	TGTGCCAGCAGTGAACAGGAAGGCTACGAGCAGTACTTC
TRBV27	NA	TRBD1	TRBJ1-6	CASSRDRGGSPLHF	TGTGCCAGCAGCCGGGACAGGGGTGGTTCACCCCTCCACTTT
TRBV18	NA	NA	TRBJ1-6	CASSLNRDDSPLHF	TGTGCCAGCTCACTAAACAGGGACGATTCACCCCTCCACTTT
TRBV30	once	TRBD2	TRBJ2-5	CACAGGRETQYF	TGTGCCTGCGCGGGGGGACGAGAGACCCAGTACTTC
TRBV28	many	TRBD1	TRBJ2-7	CASSLPGTGNEQYF	TGTGCCAGCAGTTTACCTGGGACAGGCAACGAGCAGTACTTC
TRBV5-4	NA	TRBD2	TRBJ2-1	CASSLRGVNEQFF	TGTGCCAGCAGCCTGCGGGGGGTAAATGAGCAGTTCTTC
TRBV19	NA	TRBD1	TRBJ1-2	CASSIVYRGVDGYTF	TGTGCCAGTAGTATAGTTTACAGGGGAGTGGATGGCTACACCTTC
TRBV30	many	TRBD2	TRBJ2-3	CAWSGPPLAGGGDTQYF	TGTGCCTGGAGCGGGCCACCTTTAGCGGGAGGGGGAGATACGCAGTATTTT
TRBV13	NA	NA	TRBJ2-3	CASSFVADTQYF	TGTGCCAGCAGCTTTGTCGCAGATACGCAGTATTTT
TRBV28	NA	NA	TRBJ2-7	CASSSRAYEQYF	TGTGCCAGCAGTAGTAGAGCCTACGAGCAGTACTTC
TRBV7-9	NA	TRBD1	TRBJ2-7	CASSTPGQGAPYEQYF	TGTGCCAGCAGCACCCCGGGACAGGGTGCCCCCTACGAGCAGTACTTC
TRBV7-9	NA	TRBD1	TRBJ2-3	CASSLDGRGQGTQYF	TGTGCCAGCAGCTTAGACGGCAGGGGGCAAGGTACGCAGTATTTT
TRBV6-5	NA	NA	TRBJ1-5	CASRSPRGSGQPQHF	TGTGCCAGCAGATCTCCCCGGGGGTCTGGGCAGCCCCAGCATTTT
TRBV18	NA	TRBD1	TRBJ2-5	CASSPPGTGSRETQYF	TGTGCCAGCTCACCACCCGGGACAGGATCGAGGGAGACCCAGTACTTC
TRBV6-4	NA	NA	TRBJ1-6	CASSEWAGNNSPLHF	TGTGCCAGCAGTGAATGGGCAGGGAATAATTCACCCCTCCACTTT
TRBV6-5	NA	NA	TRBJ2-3	CASRLPSTDTQYF	TGTGCCAGCAGGCTACCTAGCACAGATACGCAGTATTTT
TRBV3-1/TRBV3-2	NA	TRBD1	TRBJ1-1	CASSQAGQGSDTEAFF	TGTGCCAGCAGCCAAGCGGGACAGGGTTCGGACACTGAAGCTTTCTTT
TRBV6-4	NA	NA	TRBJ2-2	CASSNTGRNTGELFF	TGTGCCAGCAGTAACACAGGGAGAAACACCGGGGAGCTGTTTTTT
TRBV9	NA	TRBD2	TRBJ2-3	CASKPAGKFTDTQYF	TGTGCCAGCAAACCAGCGGGGAAATTCACAGATACGCAGTATTTT
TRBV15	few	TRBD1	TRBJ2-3	CATSRDPPGTGTDTQYF	TGTGCCACCAGCAGGGATCCTCCAGGGACAGGGACAGATACGCAGTATTTT
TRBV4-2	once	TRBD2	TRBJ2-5	CASSQLADQETQYF	TGTGCCAGCAGCCAACTAGCGGACCAAGAGACCCAGTACTTC
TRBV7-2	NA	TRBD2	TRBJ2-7	CASSFSGGPLSEQYF	TGTGCCAGCAGCTTTAGCGGGGGGCCCCTTAGCGAGCAGTACTTC
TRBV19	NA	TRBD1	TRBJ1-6	CASSTHGQGSSPLHF	TGTGCCAGTAGTACCCATGGACAGGGGAGTTCACCCCTCCACTTT
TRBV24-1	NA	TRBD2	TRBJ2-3	CATSDAPPGLAGGRFSTDTQYF	TGTGCCACCAGTGACGCTCCTCCGGGACTAGCGGGGGGGAGATTTAGCACAGATACGCAGTATTTT
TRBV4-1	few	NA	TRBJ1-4	CASSQGQAPEKLFF	TGCGCCAGCAGCCAAGGACAGGCCCCTGAAAAACTGTTTTTT
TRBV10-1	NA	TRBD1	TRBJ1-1	CASSELSTGFDTEAFF	TGCGCCAGCAGTGAGTTGTCGACAGGGTTTGACACTGAAGCTTTCTTT
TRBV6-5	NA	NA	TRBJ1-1	CASSYSWRENTEAFF	TGTGCCAGCAGTTACTCTTGGCGGGAGAACACTGAAGCTTTCTTT
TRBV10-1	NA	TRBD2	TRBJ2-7	CASRPNLTSGASYEQYF	TGCGCCAGCAGGCCAAACCTTACTAGCGGGGCGTCCTACGAGCAGTACTTC
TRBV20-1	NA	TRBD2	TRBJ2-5	CSASTSGGRGYQETQYF	TGCAGTGCTAGTACTAGCGGGGGGAGGGGATACCAAGAGACCCAGTACTTC